These 30 T cell receptor beta chains came from one sample sequenced in a study of T cells in Graves' hyperthyroidism and ophthalmopathy. Amplified TCR beta CDR3 regions came from RNA transcripts. First-round RT-PCR with HTBI primers amplified the TCR CDR3 region. TCRdb reprocessed the multiplex PCR reads via MiXCR and lists one record per CDR3 protein. The sample contains 300,000 to 450,000 distinct CDR3 sequences, approximately 18% of which appear only once. Sequencing input: blood. All receptors come from a woman under 40 with Graves' hyperthyroidism that later progressed to Graves' ophthalmopathy.

V usage is TRBV20-1 and J usage is TRBJ2-5; 7 bases line up with TRBD1. With V trimmed by 3 bases and J by 5 bases, 21 bases remained unmatched. There are 18 residues in the CDR3. Germline V gene lookup returns CDR1 DFQATT and CDR2 SNEGSKA (reference sequence). The CDR3 loop reads CSARKFGTDSSSWETQYF. The CDR3 DNA reads as TGCAGTGCTAGGAAATTCGGGACAGACTCCAGTTCTTGGGAGACCCAGTACTTC.

This clonotype was counted at least ten times. The chain joins TRBV28 to TRBJ1-2, with D unresolved. There are 16 residues in the CDR3. The V gene's germline CDR1 is MDHEN and CDR2 SYDVKM. The V end lost 5 bases, the J end lost 3 bases, and 19 bases lay between the germline ends. The CDR3 region is CASSERTGRKDYGYTF. CDR3 coding DNA: TGTGCCAGCAGTGAGCGGACGGGCAGAAAGGACTATGGCTACACCTTC.

The chain's CDR3 is CASSFAGGPHNEQFF. The CDR3 nucleotides read TGTGCCAGCAGTTTCGCGGGAGGGCCTCACAATGAGCAGTTCTTC. The V call is TRBV27, the J call TRBJ2-1, with 9 bases matching TRBD2. This CDR3 has 15 amino acids. Germline V gene data show CDR1 as MNHEY and CDR2 as SMNVEV (reference sequence). The V gene end was trimmed by 3 bases and the J gene end by 5 bases; junction bases not matched to a gene: 5.

The chain recombines TRBV29-1 with TRBJ2-6; no clear D. Germline assignment: CDR1 SQVTM and CDR2 ANQGSEA. This CDR3 has 14 residues. V shed 6 bases and J shed 0 bases, with 9 bases lying between them. CDR3 sequence: CSVRNYSGANVLTF. The CDR3 DNA sequence: TGCAGCGTCAGAAATTACTCTGGGGCCAACGTCCTGACTTTC.

This clonotype was seen repeatedly, ten times or more. CDR3 bases: TGTGCCATCAGGAGAGAGGGACTAGCGCCAACCTACGAGCAGTACTTC. It specifies CAIRREGLAPTYEQYF. The rearrangement joins TRBV10-3 to TRBJ2-7; TRBD2 aligns across 10 bases. The ends lost 6 bases at V and 2 bases at J; junction bases unmatched: 10. Germline CDR1 ENHRY, CDR2 SYGVKD. The CDR3 runs to 16 residues.

This clonotype was detected a few times. The chain has TRBV13 and TRBJ1-2; D not certain. The CDR3 runs to 12 residues. Trimming took 5 bases from V and 4 from J, leaving 8 bases between them. Germline V CDR1 and CDR2: PRHDT, FYEKMQ (reference sequence). CDR3 bases: TGTGCCAGCAGCCGTGAAGGCTATGGCTACACCTTC. Its translation: CASSREGYGYTF. The complete variable domain, with remaining parts taken from reference TRBV13 and TRBJ1-2, reads AAGVIQSPRHLIKEKRETATLKCYPIPRHDTVYWYQQGPGQDPQFLISFYEKMQSDKGSIPDRFSAQQFSDYHSELNMSSLELGDSALYFCASSREGYGYTFGSGTRLTVV.

The J gene is TRBJ1-6, the V gene TRBV6-1; no clear D. Trimming cost V 4 bases and J 12 bases, with 10 bases left between them. The germline gives CDR1 MNHNS, CDR2 SASEGT. The CDR3 is 12 residues long. Written as DNA, the CDR3 is TGTGCCAGCAGTGTCCAATCCGGACCCCTCCACTTT. It translates to CASSVQSGPLHF.

The J gene is TRBJ2-1, the V gene TRBV12-3 or TRBV12-4; the D is unclear. This CDR3 has 14 amino acids. The V end lost 4 bases, the J end lost 10 bases, and 17 bases lay between the germline ends. The CDR3 nucleotides are TGTGCCAGCAGTTCTCCCGTCTTAAGGGCGGAGCAGTTCTTC. This gives the protein CASSSPVLRAEQFF.

The rearrangement links TRBV2 to TRBJ1-5; tentative D call: TRBD1 (5 bases). In germline, CDR1 is SNHLY, CDR2 FYNNEI. This CDR3 contains 14 residues. The V end was cut by 1 base, the J end by 4 bases, with 8 bases between. CDR3 nucleotide sequence: TGTGCCAGCAGTGAAGGGGACCTAAATCAGCCCCAGCATTTT. Encoded protein: CASSEGDLNQPQHF.

This clonotype was detected many times. The chain recombines TRBV12-3 or TRBV12-4 with TRBJ1-6; tentatively, D is TRBD1 (5 bases). This CDR3 is built from 20 residues. Trimming cost V 4 bases and J 1 base, with 23 bases left between them. The CDR3 is CASSYVSGQGGESYNSPLHF. CDR3 DNA: TGTGCCAGCAGTTACGTCAGTGGGCAGGGAGGCGAGTCCTATAATTCACCCCTCCACTTT.

This clonotype was seen ten or more times. The J gene is TRBJ1-2, the V gene TRBV2, with a tentative D call TRBD1 (6 bases). There are 14 residues in the CDR3. Germline V gene data show CDR1 as SNHLY and CDR2 as FYNNEI. V lost 8 bases and J 2 bases, leaving 15 bases between the germline ends. This CDR3 is CASEDRWGNYGYTF. The CDR3 coding sequence is TGTGCCAGCGAAGACAGGTGGGGGAACTATGGCTACACCTTC.

The chain has TRBV3-1 and TRBJ2-3; no reliable D call. Germline loops: CDR1 LGHDT, CDR2 YNNKEL (reference sequence). Trimming left V 1 base short and J 0 bases short, with 14 bases between. The CDR3 extends over 17 amino acids. CDR3 in amino acids: CASSQVRASSSTDTQYF. The CDR3 DNA reads TGTGCCAGCAGCCAAGTCCGGGCCTCCTCTAGCACAGATACGCAGTATTTT.

This clonotype has a count of ten or more. This chain joins TRBV12-5 and TRBJ2-2; 10 nucleotides line up with TRBD2. V was clipped by 0 bases and J by 6 bases; unmatched bases: 4. The CDR3 loop spans 16 amino acids. Germline V gene lookup returns CDR1 LGHNT and CDR2 FRNRAP. CDR3 in amino acids: CASGLVERGGPGELFF. The CDR3 DNA reads TGTGCTAGTGGTTTGGTGGAGCGGGGGGGCCCCGGGGAGCTGTTTTTT.

The chain uses TRBV5-1 and TRBJ1-1; D is uncertain. The CDR3 runs to 15 residues. Trimming left V 3 bases short and J 4 bases short, with 16 bases between. Per germline, CDR1 SGHRS and CDR2 YFSETQ. CDR3 amino acids: CASSWVLAGSTEAFF. The CDR3 DNA reads as TGCGCCAGCAGCTGGGTTCTGGCCGGGTCCACTGAAGCTTTCTTT.

This chain uses TRBV20-1 with TRBJ2-5; no clear D gene. Trimming took off 3 bases at V and 1 base at J, with 15 bases between the two ends. Germline V gene data show CDR1 as DFQATT and CDR2 as SNEGSKA (reference sequence). This CDR3 region has 15 residues. The CDR3 spells CSASGYSFFQETQYF. The CDR3 DNA reads TGCAGTGCTAGTGGGTACAGTTTTTTCCAAGAGACCCAGTACTTC.

Here the CDR3 DNA reads TGTGCCAGCAGTAGGGGGGCAGGGTTGAACACCGGGGAGCTGTTTTTT. This translates into CASSRGAGLNTGELFF. This chain links TRBV2 with TRBJ2-2; possibly TRBD1 or TRBD2 for D (6 bases each). The V gene lost 5 bases and the J gene lost 1 base, with 14 bases spanning the gap. CDR1 SNHLY and CDR2 FYNNEI come from the germline V gene. The CDR3 spans 16 residues.

A few counts support this clonotype. The V call is TRBV19, the J call TRBJ2-1, with D tentatively TRBD2 (6 bases). V was pared by 5 bases and J by 9 bases, with 17 bases between. Germline CDR1 LNHDA, CDR2 SQIVND (reference sequence). The CDR3 runs to 14 residues. CDR3 nucleotide sequence: TGTGCCAGTAGTGTGGTAGCGGTACATCGTGAGCAGTTCTTC. It yields the protein CASSVVAVHREQFF. Full variable domain (outside the CDR3, taken from reference TRBV19 and TRBJ2-1): DGGITQSPKYLFRKEGQNVTLSCEQNLNHDAMYWYRQDPGQGLRLIYYSQIVNDFQKGDIAEGYSVSREKKESFPLTVTSAQKNPTAFYLCASSVVAVHREQFFGPGTRLTVL.

Ten or more counts support this clonotype. V gene TRBV4-2 combines with J gene TRBJ2-7; D is unclear. This CDR3 has 13 amino acids. Germline loops: CDR1 LGHNA, CDR2 YNFKEQ. V was cut by 0 bases and J by 3 bases, with 6 bases left in between. DNA of the CDR3: TGTGCCAGCAGCCAAGAAGACGGCTACGAGCAGTACTTC. Its translation is CASSQEDGYEQYF.

V is TRBV13 and J is TRBJ2-5, with a tentative D call TRBD2 (6 bases). The germline V gene encodes CDR1 PRHDT and CDR2 FYEKMQ (reference sequence). Trimming took 4 bases from V and 6 from J, leaving 15 bases between them. The length of the CDR3 is 14 residues. The CDR3 here is CASSSGDRRKTQYF. DNA of the CDR3: TGTGCCAGCAGCTCGGGGGATCGAAGGAAGACCCAGTACTTC.

This clonotype has ten or more counts. This chain links TRBV6-2 or TRBV6-3 with TRBJ2-3; D remains unclear. V was cut by 2 bases and J by 6 bases, with 12 bases left in between. CDR1 is MNHEY and CDR2 is SVGEGT in the germline V gene. This CDR3 spans 14 amino acids. In DNA, the CDR3 is TGTGCCAGCAGTTACGGACGCTACGTGGATACGCAGTATTTT. Translating gives CASSYGRYVDTQYF.

This clonotype was picked up many times. This chain links TRBV5-1 with TRBJ2-5; 11 nucleotides agree with TRBD1. Trimming removed 0 bases from V and 7 bases from J; junction bases left unmatched: 8. CDR1 is SGHRS and CDR2 is YFSETQ in the germline V gene. The CDR3 sequence is 16 residues long. CDR3 nucleotides: TGCGCCAGCAGCTTGGCAGGACAGGGGGCATTGGGGACCCAGTACTTC. Encoded protein: CASSLAGQGALGTQYF.

This chain uses TRBV4-1 with TRBJ2-1; 12 positions agree with TRBD2. The CDR3 has 14 amino acids. CDR1 is MGHRA, CDR2 YSYEKL, per germline. The J segment lost 5 bases and the V segment lost 5 bases, leaving 1 base of the junction unmatched. CDR3: CASSRTSGDNEQFF. Here the CDR3 DNA reads TGCGCCAGCAGCAGGACTAGCGGGGACAATGAGCAGTTCTTC.

V is TRBV28 and J is TRBJ2-2; weak D call: TRBD1 (5 bases). V was trimmed by 5 bases and J by 1 base, leaving 11 bases between them. The CDR3 contains 15 residues. Germline V gene lookup returns CDR1 MDHEN and CDR2 SYDVKM. CDR3 in amino acids: CASSPLTGNTGELFF. The CDR3 DNA reads TGTGCCAGCAGTCCGCTTACAGGGAACACCGGGGAGCTGTTTTTT.

On this clonotype itself: Germline is not matched at one junction end, which may reflect a read error. The chain joins TRBV4-1 to TRBJ2-7, with D maybe TRBD1 (7 bases). In germline, CDR1 is MGHRA, CDR2 YSYEKL. This CDR3 region has 15 residues. The CDR3 bases are TGTGCCAGCAGCCCCAGACAGGGACTTAACTACGAGCAGTACTTC. Encoded protein: CASSPRQGLNYEQYF.

Of note for this clonotype: The DNA is left out, because the CDR3 cannot be placed on it with certainty; the CDR3 is given as TCRdb lists it. This chain links TRBV5-1 with TRBJ2-7; no DNA check was done on the table's D call, TRBD1. Termini included, the CDR3 measures 20 amino acids. CDR1 and CDR2 (germline): SGHRS, YFSETQ. CDR3 loop: CASSFYICSAGQGSTYEQYF.

In its sample, this clonotype was seen many times. The genes are TRBV28 and TRBJ1-6; 11 nucleotides align to TRBD1. CDR1 and CDR2 from the germline V gene are MDHEN and SYDVKM. The CDR3 runs 17 residues. The V gene end was trimmed by 3 bases and the J gene end by 6 bases; junction bases not matched to a gene: 7. CDR3 protein: CASSFPGTGGLNSPLHF. The CDR3 bases are TGTGCCAGCAGTTTCCCCGGGACAGGGGGTCTTAATTCACCCCTCCACTTT. Full variable domain (remainder filled in from reference TRBV28 and TRBJ1-6): DVKVTQSSRYLVKRTGEKVFLECVQDMDHENMFWYRQDPGLGLRLIYFSYDVKMKEKGDIPEGYSVSREKKERFSLILESASTNQTSMYLCASSFPGTGGLNSPLHFGNGTRLTVT.

The rearrangement uses TRBV27 and TRBJ1-2, with D possibly matching TRBD1 (6 bases). With 2 bases removed from V and 7 bases from J, the gap between germline ends came to 14 bases. This CDR3 contains 14 residues. In germline, CDR1 is MNHEY, CDR2 SMNVEV (reference sequence). The CDR3 sequence is CASSLQGLEGGYTF. In nucleotides, the CDR3 is TGTGCCAGCAGTTTACAGGGGCTGGAGGGTGGCTACACCTTC.

Remarks on this clonotype: A much larger clone differs from this one at a single base, so this may be a read error. V usage is TRBV7-9 and J usage is TRBJ1-2; no firm D call. V shed 0 bases and J shed 6 bases, with 11 bases lying between them. The CDR3 sequence is 14 residues long. Per the germline V gene, CDR1 is SEHNR and CDR2 is FQNEAQ (reference sequence). CDR3 DNA sequence: TGTGCCAGCAGCTTAGCGGGCAGTCAGGATGGCTACACCTTC. Translated: CASSLAGSQDGYTF.

The chain has TRBV6-1 and TRBJ1-1; a possible D gene is TRBD1 (6 bases). The germline V and J ends were trimmed by 5 bases and 1 base, with 14 bases remaining between them. Germline V lookup: CDR1 MNHNS, CDR2 SASEGT. This CDR3 region has 15 residues. Here the CDR3 reads CASSISGDPNTEAFF. CDR3 sequence (DNA): TGTGCCAGCAGTATATCAGGGGACCCGAACACTGAAGCTTTCTTT.

This clonotype turned up a few times. The V and J genes are TRBV20-1 and TRBJ2-7, with D unclear. The V gene's germline CDR1 is DFQATT and CDR2 SNEGSKA (reference sequence). The ends were cut back, 6 bases at V and 5 bases at J, with 11 bases in the middle. The CDR3 sequence is 11 residues long. The CDR3, as DNA: TGCAGTGCAGGCACGGCGGACGAGCAGTACTTC. It is translated as CSAGTADEQYF.